A single sample is the source of the 10 T cell receptor beta chains below, sequenced in a study of Ad26.COV2.S vaccination and SARS-CoV-2 variants. Clones were read by immunoSEQ multiplex PCR, and TCRdb kept only the in-frame ones, dropping some. Seen here are about 350,000 clones, around nine tenths observed once, and the top ten hold roughly 3.1%. As for treatment: around 19 received Ad26.COV2.S at low or high dose, single or two shots; 5 received placebo; per-sample allocation not given. Material that was analyzed had been drawn on day 63 after the first vaccine or placebo injection. Sequencing was performed on peripheral blood, taken in a trial of Ad26.COV2.S vaccine versus placebo. These receptors were collected from a person between 18 and 60 years old who received the Ad26.COV2.S COVID-19 vaccine or a placebo.

The gene calls are TRBV6-5 and TRBJ2-5; possible D gene TRBD2, 6 bases. Germline V lookup: CDR1 MNHEY, CDR2 SVGAGI. The CDR3 runs 15 residues. Trimming cost V 11 bases and J 2 bases, with 21 bases left between them. The CDR3 DNA reads as TGTGCCTCTACAGACCGGGCCGGGACTCAAGAGACCCAGTACTTC. Protein: CASTDRAGTQETQYF.

The J gene is TRBJ2-7, the V gene TRBV16; no clear D gene. V was cut by 4 bases and J by 5 bases, with 18 bases left in between. This CDR3 comprises 15 residues. Germline CDR1 and CDR2: KGHSY and FQNENV. The CDR3 region is CASSPVYGRDDEQYF. The CDR3 nucleotides read TGTGCCAGCAGCCCAGTTTACGGCCGAGACGACGAGCAGTACTTC.

The genes are TRBV5-4 and TRBJ1-3, with D tentatively TRBD1 (5 bases). From germline, CDR1 is SGHNT and CDR2 YYREEE (reference sequence). CDR3 size: 17 residues. Trimming removed 3 bases at V and 0 bases at J, with 16 bases between. CDR3 DNA sequence: TGTGCCAGCAGCTGGGGCGGAGGGACTCTCTCTGGAAACACCATATATTTT. Its translation: CASSWGGGTLSGNTIYF.

The chain is built from TRBV7-2 and TRBJ1-1, with no clear D. CDR1 is SGHTA and CDR2 is FQGNSA in the germline V gene. V lost 1 base, J lost 5 bases, and 8 bases lay in between. This CDR3 is built from 13 residues. The CDR3: CASSLEVRTEAFF. For the CDR3, the DNA is TGTGCCAGCAGCTTAGAAGTGAGGACTGAAGCTTTCTTT.

V usage is TRBV13 and J usage is TRBJ1-1; D gene uncertain. CDR1 PRHDT and CDR2 FYEKMQ come from the germline V gene (reference sequence). CDR3 size: 12 residues. V dropped 2 bases and J dropped 3 bases, with 4 bases sitting between them. DNA for the CDR3: TGTGCCAGCAGCTTACAGTACACTGAAGCTTTCTTT. Its translation: CASSLQYTEAFF.

The genes are TRBV5-4 and TRBJ2-7; no reliable D call. V was cut by 0 bases and J by 7 bases, with 14 bases left in between. The CDR3 length is 14 residues. Germline-derived CDR1 and CDR2 are SGHNT and YYREEE (reference sequence). The CDR3 protein is CASSLEAPSREQYF. As DNA, the CDR3 is TGTGCCAGCAGCTTGGAAGCCCCATCGAGAGAGCAGTACTTC. Full variable domain (missing parts from reference TRBV5-4 and TRBJ2-7): ETGVTQSPTHLIKTRGQQVTLRCSSQSGHNTVSWYQQALGQGPQFIFQYYREEENGRGNFPPRFSGLQFPNYSSELNVNALELDDSALYLCASSLEAPSREQYFGPGTRLTVT.

This chain uses TRBV6-2 or TRBV6-3 with TRBJ1-6; the D gene is possibly TRBD1 (5 bases). The ends were cut back, 5 bases at V and 4 bases at J, with 9 bases in the middle. Germline V CDR1 and CDR2: MNHEY, SVGEGT. This CDR3 is 14 amino acids long. The CDR3 sequence is CASSVGGYNSPLHF. The CDR3, as DNA: TGTGCCAGCAGTGTGGGGGGTTATAATTCACCCCTCCACTTT.

The chain recombines TRBV10-3 with TRBJ1-3, with unresolved D. The CDR3 is made up of 16 amino acids. Germline CDR1 reads ENHRY; CDR2 reads SYGVKD. V lost 4 bases and J 7 bases, leaving 20 bases between the germline ends. The DNA of the CDR3 is TGTGCCATCAGTGTAGGCGGCCGGTCCGGTGGGAACACCATATATTTT. Residues: CAISVGGRSGGNTIYF.

This clone has more than one count but fewer than ten. V gene TRBV5-1 combines with J gene TRBJ2-6, with TRBD1 matching 8 bases. With V trimmed by 4 bases and J by 4 bases, 7 bases remained unmatched. CDR3 length: 16 residues. The germline gives CDR1 SGHRS, CDR2 YFSETQ. As DNA, the CDR3 is TGCGCCAGCAGCCTGCAGGGGGCGAAGGGGGCCAACGTCCTGACTTTC. It is translated as CASSLQGAKGANVLTF.

The V gene is TRBV18, the J gene TRBJ2-2, with 9 bases fitting TRBD2. The V gene end was trimmed by 3 bases and the J gene end by 5 bases; junction bases not matched to a gene: 10. CDR1 is KGHSH, CDR2 LQKENI, per germline. The CDR3 has 17 residues. The CDR3 sequence: CASSPRASGAGTGELFF. CDR3 nucleotides: TGTGCCAGCTCACCTAGGGCTAGCGGGGCCGGGACCGGGGAGCTGTTTTTT.